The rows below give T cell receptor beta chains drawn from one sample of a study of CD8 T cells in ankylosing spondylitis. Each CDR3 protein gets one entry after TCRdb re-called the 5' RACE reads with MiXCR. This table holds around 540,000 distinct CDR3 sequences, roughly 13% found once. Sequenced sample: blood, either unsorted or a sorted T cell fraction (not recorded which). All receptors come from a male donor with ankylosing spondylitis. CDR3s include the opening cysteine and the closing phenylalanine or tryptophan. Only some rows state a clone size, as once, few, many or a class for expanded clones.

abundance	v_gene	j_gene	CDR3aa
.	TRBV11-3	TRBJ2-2	CASSLVEGGELFF
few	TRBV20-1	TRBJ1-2	CSARVLGGYGYTF
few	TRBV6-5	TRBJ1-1	CASDLPGQMNTEAFF
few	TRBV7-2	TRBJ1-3	CASSRQGTNSGNTIYF
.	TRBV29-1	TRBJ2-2	CSVMRVDPGELFF
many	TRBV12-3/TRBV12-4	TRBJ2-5	CASRPASGRYQETQYF
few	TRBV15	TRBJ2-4	CATSRDGETGGGNIQYF
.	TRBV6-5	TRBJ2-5	CASSYPASETQYF
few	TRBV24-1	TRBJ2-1	CATSDLEASEYNEQFF
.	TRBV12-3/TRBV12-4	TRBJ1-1	CASSFQDRNTEAFF
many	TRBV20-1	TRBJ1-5	CSARVGYQPQHF
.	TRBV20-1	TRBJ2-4	CSAPSAGANAKNIQYF
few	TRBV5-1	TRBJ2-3	CASSNQGTDTQYF
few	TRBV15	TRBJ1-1	CATSRVGNTEAFF